This T cell receptor beta chain was captured by sequencing in a study of blood T cell repertoires in COVID-19. Study-level background: Samples of COVID-19 (acute and convalescent) were obtained from the United States, Italy and Spain. In each case, the material was cDNA or gDNA derived from T cells, B-cell-depleted T cells, or PBMCs.

Using immunoSEQ multiplex PCR, the repertoire was profiled, and TCRdb retains in-frame clones only, with some absent. The table lists around 150,000 clones, 88% of them singletons. Germline trimming cut 6 bases from V and 10 bases from J; bases unmatched to any gene: 6. CDR1 and CDR2 from the germline V gene are SGHAT and FQDESV (reference sequence). This CDR3 spans 14 amino acids. This clone was found once. Adults between roughly 18 and 100 years of age took part from more than 20 US areas. Donors in Cohort 3 who had recovered were those with two negative PCRs, healthcare professional clearance, or resolution of their symptoms.

The sequence was collected from a woman in her fifties or sixties who had recovered from COVID-19. Sequencing was performed on PBMCs or T cells enriched from blood (not recorded which). The rearrangement uses TRBV11-1 and TRBJ1-6, with TRBD1 identical over 10 bases. The CDR3 coding sequence is TGTGCCAGCAGGGACGACAGGGGGCACTCACCCCTCCACTTT. Its protein product is CASRDDRGHSPLHF.